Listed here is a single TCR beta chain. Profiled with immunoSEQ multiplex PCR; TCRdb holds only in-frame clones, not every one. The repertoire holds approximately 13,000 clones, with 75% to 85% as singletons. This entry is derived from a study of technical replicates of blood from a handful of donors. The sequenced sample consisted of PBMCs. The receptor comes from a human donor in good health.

In nucleotides, the CDR3 is TGTGCCAGCAGTTTTCCCCCAGGGTCTGGGGCCAACGTCCTGACTTTC. Protein sequence: CASSFPPGSGANVLTF. The chain is built from TRBV28 and TRBJ2-6; possible D gene TRBD1, 5 bases. Germline CDR1 MDHEN, CDR2 SYDVKM. There are 16 residues in the CDR3. Trimming pared 3 bases from V and 1 base from J, leaving 10 bases between. The full variable domain, in which reference TRBV28 and TRBJ2-6 provide the parts outside the CDR3, is DVKVTQSSRYLVKRTGEKVFLECVQDMDHENMFWYRQDPGLGLRLIYFSYDVKMKEKGDIPEGYSVSREKKERFSLILESASTNQTSMYLCASSFPPGSGANVLTFGAGSRLTVL.